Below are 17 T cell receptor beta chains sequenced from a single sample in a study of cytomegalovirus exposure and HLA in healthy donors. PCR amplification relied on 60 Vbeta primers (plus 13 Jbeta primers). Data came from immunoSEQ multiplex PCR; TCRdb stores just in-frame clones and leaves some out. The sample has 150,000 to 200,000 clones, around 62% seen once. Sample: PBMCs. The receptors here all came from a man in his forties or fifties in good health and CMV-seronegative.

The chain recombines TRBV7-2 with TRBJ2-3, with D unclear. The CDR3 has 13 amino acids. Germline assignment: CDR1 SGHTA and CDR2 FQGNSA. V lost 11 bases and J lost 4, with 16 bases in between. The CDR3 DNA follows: TGTGCCGGTCAACGGAGCTCGGCAGATACGCAGTATTTT. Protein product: CAGQRSSADTQYF.

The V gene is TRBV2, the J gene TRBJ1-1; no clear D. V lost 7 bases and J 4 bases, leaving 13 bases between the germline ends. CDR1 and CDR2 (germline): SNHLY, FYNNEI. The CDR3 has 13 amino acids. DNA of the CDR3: TGTGCCAGCACTGTGGACGGGAGCACTGAAGCTTTCTTT. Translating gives CASTVDGSTEAFF.

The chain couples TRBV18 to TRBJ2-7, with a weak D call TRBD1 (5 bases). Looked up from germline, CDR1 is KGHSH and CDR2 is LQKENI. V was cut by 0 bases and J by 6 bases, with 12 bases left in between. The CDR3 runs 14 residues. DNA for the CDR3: TGTGCCAGCTCACCACCAAGGGGTGGTACCGAGCAGTACTTC. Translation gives CASSPPRGGTEQYF.

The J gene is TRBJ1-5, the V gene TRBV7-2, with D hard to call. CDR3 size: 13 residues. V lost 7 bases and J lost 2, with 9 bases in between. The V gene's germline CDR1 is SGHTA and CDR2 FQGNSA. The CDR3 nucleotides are TGTGCCAGCAAATTATTTGGCAATCAGCCCCAGCATTTT. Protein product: CASKLFGNQPQHF.

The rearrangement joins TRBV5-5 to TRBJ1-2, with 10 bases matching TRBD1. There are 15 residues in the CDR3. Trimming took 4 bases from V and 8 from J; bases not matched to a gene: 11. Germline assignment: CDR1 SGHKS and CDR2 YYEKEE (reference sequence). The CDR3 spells CASSPYDRGREGYTF. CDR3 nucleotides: TGTGCCAGCAGCCCATACGACAGGGGGCGGGAAGGCTACACCTTC.

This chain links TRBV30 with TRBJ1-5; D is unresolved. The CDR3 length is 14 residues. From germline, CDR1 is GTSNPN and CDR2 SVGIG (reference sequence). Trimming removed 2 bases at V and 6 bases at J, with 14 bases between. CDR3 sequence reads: CAWSPDGLGQPQHF. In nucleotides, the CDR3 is TGTGCCTGGAGTCCCGACGGGTTGGGTCAGCCCCAGCATTTT.

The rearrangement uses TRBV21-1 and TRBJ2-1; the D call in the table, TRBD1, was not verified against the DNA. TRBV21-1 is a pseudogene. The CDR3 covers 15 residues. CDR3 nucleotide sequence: TGTGCCAGCAGCAATCCCTGGGACATAGGCAATGAGCAGTTCTTC. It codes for CASSNPWDIGNEQFF.

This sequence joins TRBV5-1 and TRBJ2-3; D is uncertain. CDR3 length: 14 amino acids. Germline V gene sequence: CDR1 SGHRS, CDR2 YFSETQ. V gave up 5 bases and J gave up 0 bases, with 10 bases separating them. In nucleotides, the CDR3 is TGCGCCAGCAGAGGCGGAGCTAGCACAGATACGCAGTATTTT. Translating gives CASRGGASTDTQYF.

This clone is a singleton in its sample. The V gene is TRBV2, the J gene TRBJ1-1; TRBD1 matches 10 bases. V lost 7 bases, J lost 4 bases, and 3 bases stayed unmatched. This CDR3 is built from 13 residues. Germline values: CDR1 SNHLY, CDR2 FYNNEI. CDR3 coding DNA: TGTGCCAGCACCCGGGACAGGGGCACTGAAGCTTTCTTT. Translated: CASTRDRGTEAFF.

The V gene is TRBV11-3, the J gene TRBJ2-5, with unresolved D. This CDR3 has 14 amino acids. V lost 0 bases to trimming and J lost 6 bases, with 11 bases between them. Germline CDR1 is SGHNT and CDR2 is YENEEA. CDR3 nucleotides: TGTGCCAGCAGCTTAGAAAACTGTATCCAGACCCAGTACTTC. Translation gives CASSLENCIQTQYF.

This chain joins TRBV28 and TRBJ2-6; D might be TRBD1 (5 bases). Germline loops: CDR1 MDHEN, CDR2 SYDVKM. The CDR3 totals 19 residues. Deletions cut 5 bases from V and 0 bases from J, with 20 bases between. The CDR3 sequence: CASSPHQGAGFSGANVLTF. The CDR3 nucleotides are TGTGCCAGCAGTCCTCACCAGGGTGCCGGCTTCTCTGGGGCCAACGTCCTGACTTTC.

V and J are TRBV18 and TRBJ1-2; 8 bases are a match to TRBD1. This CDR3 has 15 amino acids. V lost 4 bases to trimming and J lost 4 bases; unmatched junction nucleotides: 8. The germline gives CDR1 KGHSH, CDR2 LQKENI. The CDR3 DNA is TGTGCCAGCTCACTGGCGGGACAGGCTGGCTATGGCTACACCTTC. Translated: CASSLAGQAGYGYTF.

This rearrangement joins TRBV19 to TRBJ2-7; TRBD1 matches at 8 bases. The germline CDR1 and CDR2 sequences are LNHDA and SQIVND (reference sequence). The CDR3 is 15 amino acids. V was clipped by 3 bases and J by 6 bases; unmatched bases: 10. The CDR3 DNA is TGTGCCAGTAGTATTAGAGACAGGGGTTGGTCCGAGCAGTACTTC. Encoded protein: CASSIRDRGWSEQYF.

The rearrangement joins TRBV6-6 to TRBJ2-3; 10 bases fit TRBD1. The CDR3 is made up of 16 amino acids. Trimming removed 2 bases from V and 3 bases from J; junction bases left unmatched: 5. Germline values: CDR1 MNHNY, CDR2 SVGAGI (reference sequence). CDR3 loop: CASSYLDRGRTDTQYF. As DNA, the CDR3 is TGTGCCAGCAGTTACCTGGACAGGGGGAGAACAGATACGCAGTATTTT.

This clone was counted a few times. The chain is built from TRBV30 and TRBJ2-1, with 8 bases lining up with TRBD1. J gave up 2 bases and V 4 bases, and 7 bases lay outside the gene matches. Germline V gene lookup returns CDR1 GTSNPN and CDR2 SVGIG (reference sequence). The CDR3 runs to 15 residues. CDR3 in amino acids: CAWTPQGQAYNEQFF. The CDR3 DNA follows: TGTGCCTGGACCCCCCAGGGACAGGCCTACAATGAGCAGTTCTTC.

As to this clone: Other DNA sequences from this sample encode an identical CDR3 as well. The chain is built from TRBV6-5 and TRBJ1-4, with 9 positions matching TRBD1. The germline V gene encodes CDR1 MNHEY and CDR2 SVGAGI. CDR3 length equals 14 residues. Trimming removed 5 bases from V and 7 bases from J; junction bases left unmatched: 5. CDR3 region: CASSPQGASEKLFF. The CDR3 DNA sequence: TGTGCCAGCAGTCCACAGGGGGCAAGTGAAAAACTGTTTTTT.

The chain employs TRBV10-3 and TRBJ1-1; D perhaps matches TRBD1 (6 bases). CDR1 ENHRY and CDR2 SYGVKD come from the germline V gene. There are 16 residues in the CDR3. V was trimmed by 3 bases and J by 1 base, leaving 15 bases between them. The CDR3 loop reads CAISDPGTRGNTEAFF. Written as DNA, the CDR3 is TGTGCCATCAGTGATCCCGGGACAAGGGGGAACACTGAAGCTTTCTTT.